This TCR beta chain appears in the sequencing data of a study of blood T cell repertoires in COVID-19. Study context: COVID-19 samples, acute and convalescent, were from the United States, Italy and Spain. T cells, B-cell-depleted T cells, or PBMCs supplied cDNA or gDNA.

Germline V gene sequence: CDR1 SGHTA, CDR2 FQGTGA. Trimming removed 3 bases from V and 6 bases from J, with 16 bases in between. CDR3 length: 15 residues. This clone was counted only a few times. In the original analysis: Scientists estimated how many nucleated cells there were by amplifying reference gene primers. The method was immunoSEQ multiplex PCR; TCRdb's version includes in-frame clones alone and lacks a portion of them. Clonal size and the V and J genes are those of that table, whereas D and trimming came from the DNA. Here the sample spans hundreds of thousands of clones, about four fifths being singletons.

This chain uses TRBV7-3 with TRBJ2-3; perhaps TRBD2 as D (6 bases). This clonotype originated in a woman between 50 and 59 years old who had recovered from COVID-19. The sample consisted of peripheral blood. In DNA, the CDR3 is TGTGCCAGCAGCTTGGACGGGACTGCAGTGGATACGCAGTATTTT. Translated: CASSLDGTAVDTQYF.